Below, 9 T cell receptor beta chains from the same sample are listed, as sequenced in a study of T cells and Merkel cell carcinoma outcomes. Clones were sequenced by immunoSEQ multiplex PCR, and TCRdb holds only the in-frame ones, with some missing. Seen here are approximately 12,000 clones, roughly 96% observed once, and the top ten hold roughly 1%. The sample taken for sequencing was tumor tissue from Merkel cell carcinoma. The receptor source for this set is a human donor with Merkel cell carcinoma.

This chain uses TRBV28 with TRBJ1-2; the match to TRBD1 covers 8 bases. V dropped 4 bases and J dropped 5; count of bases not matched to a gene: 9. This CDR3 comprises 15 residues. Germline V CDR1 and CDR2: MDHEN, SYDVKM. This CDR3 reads CASSYAGQDLYGYTF. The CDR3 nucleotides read TGTGCCAGCAGTTACGCGGGACAGGACCTTTATGGCTACACCTTC.

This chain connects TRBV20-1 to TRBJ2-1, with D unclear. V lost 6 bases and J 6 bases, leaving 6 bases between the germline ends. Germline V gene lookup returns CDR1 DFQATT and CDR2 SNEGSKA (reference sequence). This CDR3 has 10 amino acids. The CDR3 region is CSATVNEQFF. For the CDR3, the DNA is TGCAGTGCCACGGTCAATGAGCAGTTCTTC.

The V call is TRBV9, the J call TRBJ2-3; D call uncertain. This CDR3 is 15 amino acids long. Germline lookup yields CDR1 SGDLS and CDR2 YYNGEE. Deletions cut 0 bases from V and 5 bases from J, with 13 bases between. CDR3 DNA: TGTGCCAGCAGCGTAGAGGGCACCTCCATAGATACGCAGTATTTT. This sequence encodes CASSVEGTSIDTQYF.

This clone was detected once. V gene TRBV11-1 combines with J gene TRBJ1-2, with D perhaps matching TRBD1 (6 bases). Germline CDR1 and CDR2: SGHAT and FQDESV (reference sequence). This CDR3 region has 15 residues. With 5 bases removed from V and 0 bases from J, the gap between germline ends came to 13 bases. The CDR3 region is CASSPDSFSNYGYTF. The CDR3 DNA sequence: TGTGCCAGCAGCCCGGACAGCTTCTCTAACTATGGCTACACCTTC.

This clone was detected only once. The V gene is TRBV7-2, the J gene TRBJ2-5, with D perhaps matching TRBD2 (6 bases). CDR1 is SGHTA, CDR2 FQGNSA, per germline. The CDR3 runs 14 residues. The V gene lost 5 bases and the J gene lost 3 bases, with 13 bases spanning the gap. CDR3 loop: CASSRVWREETQYF. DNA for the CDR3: TGTGCCAGCAGCCGTGTTTGGAGGGAAGAGACCCAGTACTTC.

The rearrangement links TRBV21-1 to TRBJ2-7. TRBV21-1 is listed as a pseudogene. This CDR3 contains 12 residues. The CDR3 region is CASSNLHYEQYF. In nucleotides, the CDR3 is TGTGCCAGCAGCAATCTGCACTACGAGCAGTACTTC.

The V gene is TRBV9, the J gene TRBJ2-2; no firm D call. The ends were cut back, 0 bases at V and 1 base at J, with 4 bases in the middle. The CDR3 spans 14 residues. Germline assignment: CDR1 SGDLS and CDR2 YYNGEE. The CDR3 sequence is CASSVAGNTGELFF. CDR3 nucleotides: TGTGCCAGCAGCGTAGCCGGGAACACCGGGGAGCTGTTTTTT.

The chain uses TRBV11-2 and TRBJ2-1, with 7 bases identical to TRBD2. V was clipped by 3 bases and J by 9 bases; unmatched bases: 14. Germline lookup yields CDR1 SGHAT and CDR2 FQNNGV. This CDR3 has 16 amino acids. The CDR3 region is CASSFRAGGSEFEQFF. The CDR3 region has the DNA TGTGCCAGCAGCTTCCGGGCTGGCGGGAGTGAGTTTGAGCAGTTCTTC.

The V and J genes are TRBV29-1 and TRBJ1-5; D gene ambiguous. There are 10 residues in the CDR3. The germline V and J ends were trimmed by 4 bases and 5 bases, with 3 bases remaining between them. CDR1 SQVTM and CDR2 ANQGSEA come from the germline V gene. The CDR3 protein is CSVGHQPQHF. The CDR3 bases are TGCAGCGTTGGACATCAGCCCCAGCATTTT.